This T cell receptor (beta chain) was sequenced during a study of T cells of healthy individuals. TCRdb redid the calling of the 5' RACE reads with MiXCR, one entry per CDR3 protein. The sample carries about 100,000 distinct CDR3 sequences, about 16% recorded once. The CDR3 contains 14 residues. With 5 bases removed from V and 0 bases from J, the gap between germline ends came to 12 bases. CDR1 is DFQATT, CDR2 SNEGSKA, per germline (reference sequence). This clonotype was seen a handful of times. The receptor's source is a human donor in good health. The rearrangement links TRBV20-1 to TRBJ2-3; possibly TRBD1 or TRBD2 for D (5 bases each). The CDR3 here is CSAPRGPSTDTQYF. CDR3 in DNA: TGCAGTGCTCCTCGGGGACCTAGCACAGATACGCAGTATTTT.